The present T cell receptor beta chain was sequenced within a study of blood T cell repertoires in COVID-19. Using immunoSEQ multiplex PCR, the repertoire was profiled, and TCRdb retains in-frame clones only, with some absent. The sample holds about 270,000 clones, 65% to 85% seen once. V dropped 10 bases and J dropped 0; count of bases not matched to a gene: 2. There are 13 residues in the CDR3. The germline V gene encodes CDR1 SNHLY and CDR2 FYNNEI. The Seattle patients joined while their infection was active and were tracked longitudinally afterward. This clonotype originated in a human donor with COVID-19, enrolled during active disease. The donor label of this sample is uncertain. The sequenced material came from peripheral blood. This chain links TRBV2 with TRBJ2-2; 7 bases are shared with TRBD1. This CDR3 is CATGTANTGELFF. CDR3 nucleotide sequence: TGTGCCACCGGGACAGCGAACACCGGGGAGCTGTTTTTT.